This TCR beta chain was identified in a study of shared clonotypes between healthy human individuals. Regarding the study as a whole: Only blood underwent sampling, and tissue repertoires likely differ.

In regard to this clone: What it recognizes is unknown.

The data were produced by immunoSEQ multiplex PCR, yet TCRdb's version contains in-frame clones alone and is incomplete. The sample shows roughly 2,300,000 clones, about nine tenths of them seen only once. There are 15 residues in the CDR3. CDR1 MGHDK and CDR2 SYGVNS come from the germline V gene. The ends were cut back, 3 bases at V and 4 bases at J, with 14 bases in the middle. The source is a young man in good health. Some clones in this sample may be carry-over from other donors' samples. The rearrangement uses TRBV25-1 and TRBJ2-3; TRBD2 might be the D (5 bases). The sample was naive CD4+ T cells from PBMCs. Subset here: CD45RA+ positively selected. CDR3: CASSESTTPSDTQYF. DNA of the CDR3: TGTGCCAGCAGTGAGTCGACTACACCTTCAGATACGCAGTATTTT.